Listed here is a single T cell receptor beta chain. The entry originates in a study of cytomegalovirus exposure and HLA in healthy donors. 60 Vbeta and 13 Jbeta primers were used in PCR. Clones were read by immunoSEQ multiplex PCR, and TCRdb kept only the in-frame ones, dropping some. The sample has some 140,000 clones, 79% seen once; the top ten hold roughly 6.8%. The TCR comes from a man aged 35-49 years in good health and CMV-seropositive. The sample comprised PBMCs.

For the CDR3, the DNA is TGTGCCACCCAGGACAGGGTTGGCGACTATGGCTACACCTTC. It translates to CATQDRVGDYGYTF. The chain combines TRBV19 with TRBJ1-2; TRBD1 aligns across 8 bases. The junction had 10 bases not matched to a gene; V was cut back by 10 bases and J by 3 bases. Germline CDR1 is LNHDA and CDR2 is SQIVND (reference sequence). The CDR3 contains 14 residues.